This T cell receptor beta chain derives from a study of shared T cell receptors in the human thymus (TCRdb year 2021). Some background on the complete study: The study examined how the human thymus generates shared, self-reactive T-cell receptor alpha chains.

From its cysteine to its phenylalanine, the CDR3 spans 16 amino acids. The sequence is cut down to CDR3 DNA, 48 bases in frame from base 1. The germline V gene supplies CDR1 SGHDT and CDR2 YYEEEE. Trimming takes 2 bases off V and 14 bases off J; junction bases not matched to a gene: 18. The library relied on the immunoSEQ multiplex PCR assay. TCRdb took this table from immuneACCESS and kept in-frame rearrangements with V and J called. Such tables lack part of the clones; where checked against another copy, unresolved V genes explain under half of the gap, and the rest is unexplained. Here the sample has some 700,000 clones; 75% to 90% occur a single time. Of the sample, 0.0095% to 0.013% falls within the top ten clones. As for this clone: Its antigen is unknown. No base quality values were provided; no much bigger clone lies one nucleotide off.

These same records also appear under a second study, on human thymus T cells. The second publication reports: The donors were immunologically healthy infants in Finland who had open corrective cardiac surgery for congenital heart defects. Thymus tissue was obtained as surgical resects removed during corrective cardiac surgery. Both the thymic and the peripheral blood repertoires appeared to show biased V and J gene segment usage. According to the related research, thymic TCR repertoires were highly overlapping among unrelated individuals. The study described the TCR alpha and beta repertoires in under 10 infant thymus samples and a few matching peripheral blood samples. Donor ages ranging from roughly 6 to 244 days were recorded, and more than 5 male and a couple of female infants were included in the cohort. Thymocytes were mechanically released from the tissue and were stored as pellets of about 9.5-31 million cells at -70 degrees C. A QIAsymphony instrument was used to extract genomic DNA from frozen cell pellets. TCRB and TCRAD loci were amplified from a standardized quantity of quality-controlled genomic DNA using the immunoSEQ multiplex PCR assay. The V(D)J region was spanned by amplicons of a length sufficient to cover the CDR3 and to identify V and J genes. Through the commercial immunoSEQ service, the amplicons were sequenced on an Illumina platform. Primer bias and sequencing errors were corrected as previously described, and TCRAD and TCRB were defined on the basis of the IMGT database. immunoSEQ Analyzer 3.0 and VDJTools were used for repertoire analysis, which covered basic statistics, V/J segment usage, diversity estimates, rarefaction and pairwise overlap. To estimate diversity, the Chao1, ChaoE, Efron-Thisted, Shannon and inverse Simpson indices were applied, and diversity was also estimated on datasets down-sampled to the smallest sample. Repertoire overlap used strict matching of CDR3 nucleotide sequence, V gene and J gene, with Jaccard-based multidimensional scaling clustering. On average, about 730,000 unique TCRB clonotypes were obtained from thymus samples, compared with 75,000 to 90,000 from blood samples.

The rearranged segments are TRBV5-6 and TRBJ2-5; TRBD1 agrees with 10 junctional bases. The sample was thymocytes. This TCR was recovered from a girl under three years old with a congenital heart defect. Donor details come from another sample of the same person, matched by shared clones. The nucleotides read TGTGCCAGCAGCTTTTGCCGGGACAGGGGACGCGGAGGGCTTTACTTC. Its protein product is CASSFCRDRGRGGLYF.